This T cell receptor (beta chain) came from a study of T cell responses to AZD1222 COVID-19 vaccine. The CDR3 loop spans 16 amino acids. CDR1 and CDR2 from the germline V gene are DFQATT and SNEGSKA (reference sequence). The ends lost 3 bases at V and 5 bases at J; junction bases unmatched: 8. Only in-frame clones appear in the TCRdb table, and some are missing; sequencing was by immunoSEQ multiplex PCR. The table lists around 81,000 clones, 75% to 95% of them singletons. The TCR comes from an adult who received the AZD1222 COVID-19 vaccine. The chain employs TRBV20-1 and TRBJ2-2; TRBD2 aligns across 11 bases. The sequences come from peripheral blood, collected 28 days after the second AZD1222 dose. CDR3: CSASDRLAGNTGELFF. CDR3 DNA: TGCAGTGCTAGTGACCGACTAGCGGGAAATACCGGGGAGCTGTTTTTT.